One and the same sample provided the 18 T cell receptor beta chains below, sequenced in a study of cytomegalovirus exposure and HLA in healthy donors. Assay used: immunoSEQ multiplex PCR; TCRdb lists only in-frame clones, some missing. In the table there are approximately 150,000 clones, more than 70% of which are singletons. The material sequenced was PBMCs. The receptors stem from a man younger than 45 in good health and CMV-seropositive.

The chain combines TRBV11-3 with TRBJ2-2, with D perhaps TRBD1 (5 bases). The CDR3 is 13 residues long. The V end lost 5 bases, the J end lost 6 bases, and 10 bases lay between the germline ends. Germline-derived CDR1 and CDR2 are SGHNT and YENEEA. CDR3 sequence: CASSTAGPGELFF. The CDR3 coding sequence is TGTGCCAGCAGCACGGCAGGGCCCGGGGAGCTGTTTTTT.

This clone is a singleton in its sample. The gene calls are TRBV7-3 and TRBJ2-3, with D tentatively TRBD2 (6 bases). The CDR3 extends over 15 amino acids. V was trimmed by 0 bases and J by 6 bases, leaving 13 bases between them. Germline V gene sequence: CDR1 SGHTA, CDR2 FQGTGA. The CDR3 loop reads CASSLTPGVRDTQYF. As DNA, the CDR3 is TGTGCCAGCAGCTTAACCCCGGGGGTCCGGGATACGCAGTATTTT. The whole variable domain, filled in from reference TRBV7-3 and TRBJ2-3, reads GAGVSQTPSNKVTEKGKYVELRCDPISGHTALYWYRQSLGQGPEFLIYFQGTGAADDSGLPNDRFFAVRPEGSVSTLKIQRTERGDSAVYLCASSLTPGVRDTQYFGPGTRLTVL.

The chain has TRBV28 and TRBJ2-1; possible D gene TRBD1, 5 bases. CDR3 length: 14 amino acids. The V end lost 7 bases, the J end lost 1 base, and 11 bases lay between the germline ends. The germline CDR1 and CDR2 sequences are MDHEN and SYDVKM. The CDR3 loop is CASKDKASYNEQFF. The CDR3 DNA reads TGTGCCAGCAAGGACAAGGCTTCCTACAATGAGCAGTTCTTC.

The CDR3 reads CASSQEPLAGSYEQYF. For the CDR3, the DNA is TGCGCCAGCAGCCAAGAACCCCTAGCGGGCTCCTACGAGCAGTACTTC. J is TRBJ2-7 and V is TRBV4-1; 8 bases are shared with TRBD2. J gave up 0 bases and V 0 bases, and 4 bases lay outside the gene matches. The CDR3 spans 16 residues. Per germline, CDR1 MGHRA and CDR2 YSYEKL.

This rearrangement joins TRBV18 to TRBJ2-6; TRBD2 might be the D (5 bases). Germline assignment: CDR1 KGHSH and CDR2 LQKENI. The CDR3 loop spans 16 amino acids. Trimming pared 4 bases from V and 0 bases from J, leaving 10 bases between. The DNA of the CDR3 is TGTGCCAGCTCACACGGACGGGGCTCTGGGGCCAACGTCCTGACTTTC. Translation: CASSHGRGSGANVLTF.

This clone was seen just once. The chain couples TRBV7-3 to TRBJ1-1, with D uncertain. Per germline, CDR1 SGHTA and CDR2 FQGTGA. The CDR3 is made up of 14 amino acids. Trimming removed 2 bases from V and 1 base from J, with 8 bases in between. CDR3 protein: CASSLEGGNTEAFF. The CDR3 coding sequence is TGTGCCAGCAGCTTAGAGGGTGGGAACACTGAAGCTTTCTTT.

CDR3 bases: TGCGCCAGCAGCCCAGGGACTAGCGGGATCTACAATGAGCAGTTCTTC. Translating gives CASSPGTSGIYNEQFF. The chain combines TRBV4-1 with TRBJ2-1; 13 positions agree with TRBD2. The CDR3 has 16 residues. Germline V lookup: CDR1 MGHRA, CDR2 YSYEKL. V lost 4 bases and J lost 3; bases outside the gene matches: 3.

The chain recombines TRBV10-3 with TRBJ2-3; 8 positions match TRBD1. This CDR3 spans 17 amino acids. The V gene end was trimmed by 6 bases and the J gene end by 1 base; junction bases not matched to a gene: 12. Germline loops: CDR1 ENHRY, CDR2 SYGVKD. DNA for the CDR3: TGTGCCATCAGCCGAGGCAGGACAGGGTACGGCACAGATACGCAGTATTTT. Amino acid sequence: CAISRGRTGYGTDTQYF.

V and J are TRBV11-2 and TRBJ2-3, with 13 bases aligning to TRBD2. The V and J ends lost 5 bases and 1 base, in that order; junction bases with no gene match: 9. CDR1 and CDR2 from the germline V gene are SGHAT and FQNNGV. The CDR3 covers 18 residues. CDR3 sequence (DNA): TGTGCCAGCAGCCCCGGACTAGCGGGGGAGAGGGGCACAGATACGCAGTATTTT. Translation: CASSPGLAGERGTDTQYF.

The chain has TRBV28 and TRBJ2-2; TRBD1 aligns across 9 bases. The CDR3 consists of 17 residues. Trimming cost V 4 bases and J 1 base; bases outside gene matches: 7. Germline-derived CDR1 and CDR2 are MDHEN and SYDVKM. CDR3 loop: CASSSQPGQGNTGELFF. Written as DNA, the CDR3 is TGTGCCAGCAGTTCGCAACCGGGACAGGGGAACACCGGGGAGCTGTTTTTT.

V and J are TRBV9 and TRBJ2-5, with 8 bases matching TRBD2. This CDR3 contains 15 residues. Germline trimming cut 0 bases from V and 2 bases from J; bases unmatched to any gene: 3. CDR1 is SGDLS, CDR2 YYNGEE, per germline. This chain's CDR3 is CASSVGSGGQETQYF. DNA of the CDR3: TGTGCCAGCAGCGTAGGGAGCGGGGGACAAGAGACCCAGTACTTC.

The chain joins TRBV5-5 to TRBJ1-2, with TRBD1 identical over 8 bases. With 1 base clipped from V and 4 bases from J, the junction kept 15 bases outside the gene matches. In germline, CDR1 is SGHKS, CDR2 YYEKEE (reference sequence). The CDR3 has 18 amino acids. Here the CDR3 reads CASSLRQGASAGPYGYTF. CDR3 in DNA: TGTGCCAGCAGCTTGAGGCAGGGGGCCTCCGCCGGGCCCTATGGCTACACCTTC.

The chain couples TRBV29-1 to TRBJ2-5, with D unclear. The V and J ends lost 2 bases and 5 bases respectively, with 9 bases between them. CDR3 length: 12 residues. Looked up from germline, CDR1 is SQVTM and CDR2 is ANQGSEA. CDR3 bases: TGCAGCGTTGAATTCCGCCGGGAGACCCAGTACTTC. This codes for CSVEFRRETQYF.

The chain is built from TRBV30 and TRBJ1-1; D uncertain. The germline gives CDR1 GTSNPN, CDR2 SVGIG (reference sequence). The CDR3 runs to 13 residues. Trimming took off 0 bases at V and 4 bases at J, with 9 bases between the two ends. CDR3 nucleotides: TGTGCCTGGAGTGTACTTTTTGGCACTGAAGCTTTCTTT. Translating gives CAWSVLFGTEAFF.

The genes are TRBV5-5 and TRBJ2-5; TRBD2 matches 7 bases. The CDR3 is made up of 15 amino acids. Trimming cost V 4 bases and J 1 base; bases outside gene matches: 7. Germline values: CDR1 SGHKS, CDR2 YYEKEE (reference sequence). The CDR3 sequence: CASSPLAGIQETQYF. The CDR3 region has the DNA TGTGCCAGCAGCCCGTTAGCGGGTATCCAAGAGACCCAGTACTTC.

This chain joins TRBV6-5 and TRBJ2-7; 7 bases are a match to TRBD2. This CDR3 region has 13 residues. Trimming at V came to 6 bases and at J to 5 bases, leaving 7 bases not matched to a gene. Germline V lookup: CDR1 MNHEY, CDR2 SVGAGI. The CDR3 protein is CASREGGVHEQYF. The CDR3 nucleotides are TGTGCCAGCAGGGAGGGAGGGGTCCACGAGCAGTACTTC.

Concerning this clone itself: In the same sample, other DNA sequences code for this CDR3. CDR3 sequence: CASSLGLAGGTGELFF. The CDR3 DNA reads TGTGCCAGCAGCTTAGGACTAGCGGGAGGGACCGGGGAGCTGTTTTTT. The rearrangement uses TRBV7-3 and TRBJ2-2; the match to TRBD2 covers 15 bases. The trim removed 2 bases at V and 5 bases at J, leaving 0 bases unmatched. Per the germline V gene, CDR1 is SGHTA and CDR2 is FQGTGA. This CDR3 is 16 amino acids long.

This clone appeared a single time. This chain connects TRBV11-3 to TRBJ2-5; TRBD1 is a possible D gene (5 bases). Per germline, CDR1 SGHNT and CDR2 YENEEA. This CDR3 region has 13 residues. V lost 3 bases to trimming and J lost 5 bases, with 10 bases between them. The CDR3 sequence: CASSFDSVETQYF. The DNA for the CDR3 is TGTGCCAGCAGCTTTGACAGCGTGGAGACCCAGTACTTC.